These 26 T cell receptor beta chains were all obtained from the same sample, sequenced in a study of blood T cells in healthy people across ages. With a J-beta primer mix and a sample-barcoded 5' primer, a second PCR ran about 7 to 11 cycles. TCRdb re-analysed the 5' RACE reads in MiXCR, keeping a single row per CDR3 protein. The data hold 780,000 or so distinct CDR3 sequences, with around three fifths observed a single time. Sequenced material: blood. Receptor source: a man aged 40-49 years in good health.

This rearrangement joins TRBV18 to TRBJ1-2; D ambiguous. Germline V gene lookup returns CDR1 KGHSH and CDR2 LQKENI. The CDR3 is 15 residues long. Trimming took off 0 bases at V and 2 bases at J, with 10 bases between the two ends. The CDR3 nucleotides read TGTGCCAGCTCACCACCTGCTGTACAGAACTATGGCTACACCTTC. This sequence encodes CASSPPAVQNYGYTF. The variable domain in full, with the rest retrieved from reference TRBV18 and TRBJ1-2, is NAGVMQNPRHLVRRRGQEARLRCSPMKGHSHVYWYRQLPEEGLKFMVYLQKENIIDESGMPKERFSAEFPKEGPSILRIQQVVRGDSAAYFCASSPPAVQNYGYTFGSGTRLTVV.

The chain couples TRBV29-1 to TRBJ1-5; the match to TRBD1 covers 7 bases. The CDR3 spans 14 residues. V shed 7 bases, J shed 0 bases, and the junction held 6 bases outside the gene matches. The germline V gene has CDR1 SQVTM and CDR2 ANQGSEA. CDR3 in DNA: TGCAGCGGCGGGACAGTGCTTAGCAATCAGCCCCAGCATTTT. Encoded protein: CSGGTVLSNQPQHF.

This rearrangement joins TRBV27 to TRBJ2-5, with 10 bases lining up with TRBD1. The J call may be wrong; the DNA end is better matched by TRBJ2-7. In germline, CDR1 is MNHEY, CDR2 SMNVEV (reference sequence). The length of the CDR3 is 16 residues. Here the CDR3 DNA reads TGTGCCAGCAGTTTATTAATGACAGGGGGCGTCGACGAGCAGTACTTC. Residues: CASSLLMTGGVDEQYF.

This clonotype was counted between two and nine times. CDR3 nucleotide sequence: TGCGCCAGCAGCTTGGCGGGGGCCTTGAATGAGCAGTTCTTC. This translates into CASSLAGALNEQFF. V is TRBV5-1 and J is TRBJ2-1; D could derive from TRBD1 or TRBD2 (6 bases each). The CDR3 contains 14 residues. V was pared by 0 bases and J by 7 bases, with 11 bases between. Germline V lookup: CDR1 SGHRS, CDR2 YFSETQ.

J is TRBJ2-5 and V is TRBV7-3, with D perhaps TRBD2 (6 bases). Trimming pared 2 bases from V and 5 bases from J, leaving 12 bases between. The CDR3 runs 14 residues. Germline V gene data show CDR1 as SGHTA and CDR2 as FQGTGA. CDR3 loop: CASSLFSGVETQYF. The DNA for the CDR3 is TGTGCCAGCAGCTTATTCTCGGGGGTTGAGACCCAGTACTTC.

The chain combines TRBV20-1 with TRBJ2-1; 8 nucleotides agree with TRBD1. CDR1 and CDR2 (germline): DFQATT, SNEGSKA (reference sequence). The ends lost 2 bases at V and 3 bases at J; junction bases unmatched: 6. The CDR3 extends over 15 amino acids. CDR3 in amino acids: CSARPLQGVYNEQFF. CDR3 sequence (DNA): TGCAGTGCTAGACCACTACAGGGGGTCTACAATGAGCAGTTCTTC.

V usage is TRBV15 and J usage is TRBJ2-3; D assignment may be TRBD1 or TRBD2 (6 bases each). Germline CDR1 reads LNHNV; CDR2 reads YYDKDF (reference sequence). V gave up 3 bases and J gave up 2 bases, with 15 bases separating them. The CDR3 length is 16 residues. Here the CDR3 reads CATSRRRGLTTDTQYF. CDR3 nucleotide sequence: TGTGCCACCAGCAGGCGCCGGGGGCTGACCACAGATACGCAGTATTTT.

The genes are TRBV7-2 and TRBJ1-2, with D unclear. This CDR3 has 15 residues. From germline, CDR1 is SGHTA and CDR2 FQGNSA. V shed 1 base and J shed 8 bases, with 17 bases lying between them. Written as DNA, the CDR3 is TGTGCCAGCAGCTTAGATCATACGGCAGTGGAAGGCTACACCTTC. The encoded protein is CASSLDHTAVEGYTF. The full variable domain, with the rest looked up from reference TRBV7-2 and TRBJ1-2, is GAGVSQSPSNKVTEKGKDVELRCDPISGHTALYWYRQSLGQGLEFLIYFQGNSAPDKSGLPSDRFSAERTGGSVSTLTIQRTQQEDSAVYLCASSLDHTAVEGYTFGSGTRLTVV.

This clonotype was seen a handful of times. V gene TRBV7-3 combines with J gene TRBJ2-3; 10 positions agree with TRBD1. The germline V gene has CDR1 SGHTA and CDR2 FQGTGA. The CDR3 is made up of 14 amino acids. Trimming at V came to 5 bases and at J to 11 bases, leaving 10 bases not matched to a gene. CDR3 amino acids: CASSPGQGSRRQYF. The DNA for the CDR3 is TGTGCCAGCAGCCCGGGACAGGGGTCTAGGAGGCAGTATTTT. Full variable domain (rest looked up from reference TRBV7-3 and TRBJ2-3): GAGVSQTPSNKVTEKGKYVELRCDPISGHTALYWYRQSLGQGPEFLIYFQGTGAADDSGLPNDRFFAVRPEGSVSTLKIQRTERGDSAVYLCASSPGQGSRRQYFGPGTRLTVL.

V gene TRBV15 combines with J gene TRBJ2-4; D unclear. The CDR3 consists of 14 residues. Trimming pared 4 bases from V and 7 bases from J, leaving 14 bases between. From germline, CDR1 is LNHNV and CDR2 YYDKDF (reference sequence). DNA for the CDR3: TGTGCCACCAGCAAAGGACGTAGTGGGAACATTCAGTACTTC. Translated, it gives CATSKGRSGNIQYF.

The chain recombines TRBV6-1 with TRBJ2-3, with TRBD2 identical over 11 bases. Germline V CDR1 and CDR2: MNHNS, SASEGT. The CDR3 sequence is 17 residues long. J lost 4 bases, V lost 7 bases, and 13 bases had no gene match. As DNA, the CDR3 is TGTGCCAGCACCGGGATCGCTCTAGCGGGGGGAGCAGATACGCAGTATTTT. Amino acid sequence: CASTGIALAGGADTQYF.

The V and J genes are TRBV27 and TRBJ2-1; D uncertain. Germline V gives CDR1 MNHEY, CDR2 SMNVEV (reference sequence). Trimming shortened V by 5 bases and J by 9 bases, and 8 bases separated the two germline ends. This CDR3 is 11 amino acids long. The CDR3 bases are TGTGCCAGCAGTAACCCCAGTGAGCAGTTCTTC. Translation gives CASSNPSEQFF.

The V and J genes are TRBV28 and TRBJ1-2; a possible D gene is TRBD1 (5 bases). V shed 7 bases and J shed 4 bases, with 22 bases lying between them. Germline V gene lookup returns CDR1 MDHEN and CDR2 SYDVKM. The CDR3 covers 16 residues. The CDR3: CASTTGKRGSGYGYTF. In DNA form, the CDR3 reads TGTGCCAGCACAACCGGTAAAAGGGGCTCGGGCTATGGCTACACCTTC.

J is TRBJ2-1 and V is TRBV6-2 or TRBV6-3; TRBD2 matches 11 bases. Germline V gene sequence: CDR1 MNHEY, CDR2 SVGEGT. CDR3 length: 15 amino acids. V lost 6 bases, J lost 8 bases, and 9 bases stayed unmatched. The CDR3 protein is CASSLLTSGSHEQFF. CDR3 DNA: TGTGCCAGCAGCCTACTCACTAGCGGGAGTCATGAGCAGTTCTTC.

V gene TRBV6-5 combines with J gene TRBJ2-3, with 7 bases aligning to TRBD1. V shed 10 bases, J shed 0 bases, and the junction held 16 bases outside the gene matches. The length of the CDR3 is 17 residues. Germline V gene data show CDR1 as MNHEY and CDR2 as SVGAGI. CDR3 sequence (DNA): TGTGCCAACGTGTACGGGTACCGGGACAGCAGCACAGATACGCAGTATTTT. Amino acid sequence: CANVYGYRDSSTDTQYF.

The chain employs TRBV28 and TRBJ2-5; 8 positions match TRBD1. Germline loops: CDR1 MDHEN, CDR2 SYDVKM. V lost 7 bases, J lost 4 bases, and 8 bases stayed unmatched. The CDR3 has 14 amino acids. The CDR3, as DNA: TGTGCCAGCACCCCTGACAGGGGAGCAGAGACCCAGTACTTC. Translating gives CASTPDRGAETQYF.

The chain recombines TRBV11-2 with TRBJ2-3, with D possibly TRBD1 on 5 matching bases. Germline loops: CDR1 SGHAT, CDR2 FQNNGV. This CDR3 has 16 amino acids. Trimming pared 1 base from V and 0 bases from J, leaving 11 bases between. For the CDR3, the DNA is TGTGCCAGCAGCTTAGCCAGGACACCTAGCACAGATACGCAGTATTTT. This gives the protein CASSLARTPSTDTQYF. Full variable domain (missing parts from reference TRBV11-2 and TRBJ2-3): EAGVAQSPRYKIIEKRQSVAFWCNPISGHATLYWYQQILGQGPKLLIQFQNNGVVDDSQLPKDRFSAERLKGVDSTLKIQPAKLEDSAVYLCASSLARTPSTDTQYFGPGTRLTVL.

This clonotype occurred a few times. This sequence joins TRBV20-1 and TRBJ2-1; TRBD2 matches at 11 bases. CDR3 length: 16 amino acids. Germline values: CDR1 DFQATT, CDR2 SNEGSKA (reference sequence). The ends lost 3 bases at V and 2 bases at J; junction bases unmatched: 6. CDR3 sequence reads: CSASTSGRVAYNEQFF. The CDR3 coding sequence is TGCAGTGCTAGTACTAGCGGGAGAGTCGCCTACAATGAGCAGTTCTTC.

Ten or more counts support this clonotype. The chain uses TRBV5-1 and TRBJ2-3; D is undetermined. Trimming cost V 4 bases and J 2 bases, with 8 bases left between them. Germline CDR1 and CDR2: SGHRS and YFSETQ. The CDR3 runs 13 residues. For the CDR3, the DNA is TGCGCCAGCAGCCCCGATACCACAGATACGCAGTATTTT. Protein product: CASSPDTTDTQYF.

The CDR3 DNA reads TGTGCCACCAGTGACCCACGAGGGAGTAATGAGCAGTTCTTC. It encodes CATSDPRGSNEQFF. V and J are TRBV24-1 and TRBJ2-1; tentatively, D is TRBD2 (5 bases). CDR3 size: 14 residues. Germline CDR1 and CDR2: KGHDR and SFDVKD. V was shortened by 4 bases and J by 7 bases, with 13 bases between the two germline ends.

The V gene is TRBV25-1, the J gene TRBJ1-1; 7 bases align to TRBD1. Per the germline V gene, CDR1 is MGHDK and CDR2 is SYGVNS. The V segment lost 2 bases and the J segment 4 bases; nucleotides outside the gene matches: 7. The CDR3 sequence is 15 residues long. The CDR3 sequence is CASSEPDRVRTEAFF. CDR3 nucleotides: TGTGCCAGCAGTGAACCAGACAGGGTGCGCACTGAAGCTTTCTTT.

The chain links TRBV4-3 to TRBJ2-5, with 12 bases lining up with TRBD2. The V gene end was trimmed by 9 bases and the J gene end by 11 bases; junction bases not matched to a gene: 16. Germline CDR1 is LGHNA and CDR2 is YSLEER. The CDR3 contains 15 residues. CDR3 sequence reads: CASSGLAGRLDEQYF. CDR3 nucleotides: TGCGCCAGTAGCGGACTAGCGGGACGCTTGGATGAGCAGTACTTC.

J is TRBJ1-5 and V is TRBV28, with D perhaps matching TRBD1 (6 bases). Germline CDR1 is MDHEN and CDR2 is SYDVKM. Trimming took 2 bases from V and 7 from J, leaving 27 bases between them. The CDR3 contains 19 residues. For the CDR3, the DNA is TGTGCCAGCAGTTTAAGGGCAGGAAAGGCAACCCGTCAGGGGCAGCCCCAGCATTTT. This translates into CASSLRAGKATRQGQPQHF.

This chain connects TRBV28 to TRBJ1-5, with 9 bases fitting TRBD1. This CDR3 has 18 amino acids. Germline CDR1 MDHEN, CDR2 SYDVKM. V lost 0 bases, J lost 3 bases, and 9 bases stayed unmatched. In DNA form, the CDR3 reads TGTGCCAGCAGTTTATGGGGGCCGGGACAGGGTTTCAATCAGCCCCAGCATTTT. Residues: CASSLWGPGQGFNQPQHF. The full variable domain, completed using reference TRBV28 and TRBJ1-5, is DVKVTQSSRYLVKRTGEKVFLECVQDMDHENMFWYRQDPGLGLRLIYFSYDVKMKEKGDIPEGYSVSREKKERFSLILESASTNQTSMYLCASSLWGPGQGFNQPQHFGDGTRLSIL.

This clonotype was detected only a few times. This chain connects TRBV29-1 to TRBJ2-5, with D maybe TRBD2 (5 bases). The ends were cut back, 1 base at V and 0 bases at J, with 21 bases in the middle. Germline V gene sequence: CDR1 SQVTM, CDR2 ANQGSEA. The CDR3 is 18 amino acids. For the CDR3, the DNA is TGCAGCGTTGAAGGACGCCTCGGGGAGAATATGTACCAAGAGACCCAGTACTTC. It translates to CSVEGRLGENMYQETQYF.

V is TRBV12-3 or TRBV12-4 and J is TRBJ1-2; D uncertain. CDR3 size: 11 residues. V was trimmed by 8 bases and J by 7 bases, leaving 11 bases between them. In nucleotides, the CDR3 is TGTGCCAGCCAGCACACTGGTGGCTACACCTTC. It yields the protein CASQHTGGYTF.